This TCR beta chain was identified during a study of response to subunit inactivated influenza vaccine. J was trimmed by 0 bases and V by 2 bases; bases with no gene match: 12. This CDR3 has 18 residues. Germline V gene lookup returns CDR1 DFQATT and CDR2 SNEGSKA (reference sequence). TCRdb reprocessed the RT-PCR reads via MiXCR and lists one record per CDR3 protein. Of 550,000 to 650,000 distinct CDR3 sequences listed, about 12% are singletons. Source: PBMCs from blood, taken on the day of vaccination. The receptor was derived from a man in his fifties or sixties who received an inactivated influenza vaccine. The V and J genes are TRBV20-1 and TRBJ2-7; the match to TRBD2 covers 11 bases. The DNA of the CDR3 is TGCAGTGCTAGATCGGTTGGGGGACTAGCGGACATCTCCTACGAGCAGTACTTC. This encodes CSARSVGGLADISYEQYF.